Following are 21 T cell receptor beta chains from one sample sequenced in a study of beta chain features in type 1 diabetes. Expressed TCRB transcripts got sequenced, as all isolated RNA was reverse transcribed. The repertoire was sequenced with immunoSEQ multiplex PCR; TCRdb's copy has only in-frame clones and lacks some. Of fewer than 400,000 clones detected, approximately 8% appear once; the ten largest clones hold around 0.44%. Sequenced input: central memory CD4+ T cells from blood. The receptors stem from a woman under 30 in good health.

This clone was observed a few times. The genes are TRBV5-1 and TRBJ2-7, with D perhaps matching TRBD1 (5 bases). The CDR3 loop spans 14 amino acids. CDR1 and CDR2 from the germline V gene are SGHRS and YFSETQ. The germline V and J ends were trimmed by 0 bases and 0 bases, with 7 bases remaining between them. CDR3 sequence reads: CASSLEQASYEQYF. DNA for the CDR3: TGCGCCAGCAGCTTGGAACAGGCCTCCTACGAGCAGTACTTC. Full variable domain (rest looked up from reference TRBV5-1 and TRBJ2-7): KAGVTQTPRYLIKTRGQQVTLSCSPISGHRSVSWYQQTPGQGLQFLFEYFSETQRNKGNFPGRFSGRQFSNSRSEMNVSTLELGDSALYLCASSLEQASYEQYFGPGTRLTVT.

The chain links TRBV4-2 to TRBJ2-1; weak D call: TRBD2 (6 bases). The V end lost 4 bases, the J end lost 5 bases, and 15 bases lay between the germline ends. Germline CDR1 LGHNA, CDR2 YNFKEQ. This CDR3 comprises 15 residues. The CDR3 DNA is TGTGCCAGCAGCCGTAACTCGGGACTGGACAATGAGCAGTTCTTC. Its protein is CASSRNSGLDNEQFF.

This clone was detected a few times. The genes are TRBV5-1 and TRBJ2-7; TRBD2 aligns across 12 bases. Germline CDR1 is SGHRS and CDR2 is YFSETQ. With V trimmed by 3 bases and J by 9 bases, 13 bases remained unmatched. The length of the CDR3 is 16 residues. The CDR3 nucleotides read TGCGCCAGCAGCTCGGGGACGGCTAGCGGGAGGGCCTCGCAGTACTTC. It is translated as CASSSGTASGRASQYF. The complete variable domain, with remaining parts taken from reference TRBV5-1 and TRBJ2-7, reads KAGVTQTPRYLIKTRGQQVTLSCSPISGHRSVSWYQQTPGQGLQFLFEYFSETQRNKGNFPGRFSGRQFSNSRSEMNVSTLELGDSALYLCASSSGTASGRASQYFGPGTRLTVT.

This clone occurred a few times. This sequence joins TRBV6-5 and TRBJ2-1; TRBD2 might be the D (5 bases). V lost 2 bases and J lost 9, with 8 bases in between. CDR1 is MNHEY, CDR2 SVGAGI, per germline. This CDR3 comprises 12 residues. The CDR3 bases are TGTGCCAGCAGTTACCGGCTAGCTGAGCAGTTCTTC. It is translated as CASSYRLAEQFF.

V is TRBV2 and J is TRBJ1-5, with 9 positions matching TRBD1. The CDR3 totals 15 residues. V shed 6 bases, J shed 2 bases, and the junction held 5 bases outside the gene matches. Germline V gene sequence: CDR1 SNHLY, CDR2 FYNNEI. CDR3 in amino acids: CASRADRGGNQPQHF. Here the CDR3 DNA reads TGTGCCAGCAGGGCGGACAGGGGTGGCAATCAGCCCCAGCATTTT.

This clone was observed a handful of times. This sequence joins TRBV15 and TRBJ2-7; D might be TRBD1 (6 bases). The V end was cut by 1 base, the J end by 1 base, with 11 bases between. CDR3 length: 15 amino acids. Germline V lookup: CDR1 LNHNV, CDR2 YYDKDF (reference sequence). The CDR3 loop is CATSRGGGSSYEQYF. DNA for the CDR3: TGTGCCACCAGCAGAGGAGGGGGTTCTTCCTACGAGCAGTACTTC.

The chain carries TRBV15 and TRBJ2-5; TRBD2 matches 8 bases. The J call may be in error: the DNA end matches TRBJ2-7 better. CDR1 is LNHNV and CDR2 is YYDKDF in the germline V gene (reference sequence). This CDR3 comprises 14 residues. The CDR3 spells CATSRTGGTYEQYF. The DNA for the CDR3 is TGTGCCACCAGCAGAACGGGAGGGACCTACGAGCAGTACTTC.

This clone showed up just a few times. This chain links TRBV5-6 with TRBJ2-5; 7 nucleotides line up with TRBD1. With the DNA end fitting TRBJ2-7 better, the J assignment may be wrong. The CDR3 totals 14 residues. CDR1 and CDR2 (germline): SGHDT, YYEEEE. CDR3 amino acids: CASLKRQGLYEQYF. The DNA of the CDR3 is TGTGCCAGCTTGAAGAGACAGGGTCTCTACGAGCAGTACTTC.

The CDR3 protein is CASSVTGVQYEQYF. The CDR3 region has the DNA TGTGCCAGCAGCGTGACAGGGGTTCAGTACGAGCAGTACTTC. V gene TRBV5-6 combines with J gene TRBJ2-7, with 8 bases aligning to TRBD1. Germline V gene lookup returns CDR1 SGHDT and CDR2 YYEEEE. The CDR3 contains 14 residues. The trim removed 4 bases at V and 4 bases at J, leaving 7 bases unmatched. Supplemented by reference TRBV5-6 and TRBJ2-7, the full variable domain reads DAGVTQSPTHLIKTRGQQVTLRCSPKSGHDTVSWYQQALGQGPQFIFQYYEEEERQRGNFPDRFSGHQFPNYSSELNVNALLLGDSALYLCASSVTGVQYEQYFGPGTRLTVT.

This chain connects TRBV7-3 to TRBJ2-1; no clear D gene. The CDR3 totals 13 residues. CDR1 SGHTA and CDR2 FQGTGA come from the germline V gene. Trimming removed 1 base from V and 6 bases from J, with 7 bases in between. CDR3 sequence: CASSLRTANEQFF. The CDR3 nucleotides read TGTGCCAGCAGCTTAAGGACCGCCAATGAGCAGTTCTTC.

The chain combines TRBV9 with TRBJ2-1; TRBD2 aligns across 7 bases. The CDR3 has 15 residues. CDR1 and CDR2 from the germline V gene are SGDLS and YYNGEE. V dropped 3 bases and J dropped 4; count of bases not matched to a gene: 7. The CDR3 DNA follows: TGTGCCAGCAGCGCGACCGGGACTATGTACAATGAGCAGTTCTTC. It translates to CASSATGTMYNEQFF.

This clone was counted between two and nine times. The chain links TRBV29-1 to TRBJ2-3; D uncertain. CDR3 length equals 13 residues. Between the trimmed V and J ends, which lost 6 bases and 2 bases, there was a span of 12 bases. Germline-derived CDR1 and CDR2 are SQVTM and ANQGSEA. The CDR3 region has the DNA TGCAGCGTGGCGGACCAGATCACAGATACGCAGTATTTT. Its protein product is CSVADQITDTQYF.

V is TRBV7-6 and J is TRBJ2-2, with D hard to call. This CDR3 is 14 amino acids long. Germline V gene lookup returns CDR1 SGHVS and CDR2 FNYEAQ. The ends were cut back, 1 base at V and 0 bases at J, with 3 bases in the middle. CDR3 in amino acids: CASSLDTNTGELFF. Written as DNA, the CDR3 is TGTGCCAGCAGCTTAGATACGAACACCGGGGAGCTGTTTTTT. Full variable domain (missing parts from reference TRBV7-6 and TRBJ2-2): GAGVSQSPRYKVTKRGQDVALRCDPISGHVSLYWYRQALGQGPEFLTYFNYEAQQDKSGLPNDRFSAERPEGSISTLTIQRTEQRDSAMYRCASSLDTNTGELFFGEGSRLTVL.

The sample holds many counts of this clone. This chain's CDR3 is CASSVSDGNTEAFF. The CDR3 region has the DNA TGTGCCAGCAGCGTATCGGACGGTAACACTGAAGCTTTCTTT. The gene calls are TRBV7-9 and TRBJ1-1; D is uncertain. The CDR3 runs 14 residues. The V end lost 5 bases, the J end lost 2 bases, and 12 bases lay between the germline ends. Germline V gene sequence: CDR1 SEHNR, CDR2 FQNEAQ (reference sequence). Full variable domain (outside the CDR3, taken from reference TRBV7-9 and TRBJ1-1): DTGVSQNPRHKITKRGQNVTFRCDPISEHNRLYWYRQTLGQGPEFLTYFQNEAQLEKSRLLSDRFSAERPKGSFSTLEIQRTEQGDSAMYLCASSVSDGNTEAFFGQGTRLTVV.

This clone showed up just a few times. CDR3 sequence: CASRTGYNIQYF. CDR3 DNA sequence: TGTGCCAGCAGAACGGGGTATAACATTCAGTACTTC. This sequence joins TRBV28 and TRBJ2-4, with D possibly matching TRBD2 (5 bases). This CDR3 comprises 12 residues. The germline V and J ends were trimmed by 6 bases and 7 bases, with 10 bases remaining between them. The germline gives CDR1 MDHEN, CDR2 SYDVKM.

The chain is built from TRBV19 and TRBJ2-1; D is unresolved. Trimming cost V 4 bases and J 4 bases, with 11 bases left between them. The CDR3 is 14 amino acids. CDR1 and CDR2 (germline): LNHDA, SQIVND (reference sequence). The CDR3 protein is CASSKYSLYNEQFF. The CDR3 DNA is TGTGCCAGTAGTAAATACAGCCTTTACAATGAGCAGTTCTTC. Full variable domain (outside the CDR3, taken from reference TRBV19 and TRBJ2-1): DGGITQSPKYLFRKEGQNVTLSCEQNLNHDAMYWYRQDPGQGLRLIYYSQIVNDFQKGDIAEGYSVSREKKESFPLTVTSAQKNPTAFYLCASSKYSLYNEQFFGPGTRLTVL.

J is TRBJ2-1 and V is TRBV2; 7 nucleotides line up with TRBD2. The germline gives CDR1 SNHLY, CDR2 FYNNEI. This CDR3 has 11 amino acids. The V segment lost 8 bases and the J segment 10 bases; nucleotides outside the gene matches: 5. CDR3 DNA: TGTGCCAGCGGGAGGGCCATGGAGCAGTTCTTC. Translating gives CASGRAMEQFF.

The sample holds a few counts of this clone. The rearrangement uses TRBV27 and TRBJ2-7; the match to TRBD2 covers 12 bases. The CDR3 is 20 residues long. Germline CDR1 reads MNHEY; CDR2 reads SMNVEV (reference sequence). Trimming took 4 bases from V and 1 from J; bases not matched to a gene: 17. CDR3 residues: CASSSLTWTSGTDLSYEQYF. CDR3 sequence (DNA): TGTGCCAGCAGTTCACTCACCTGGACTAGCGGGACCGATTTATCCTACGAGCAGTACTTC.

This chain uses TRBV2 with TRBJ2-2, with TRBD2 identical over 13 bases. The CDR3 consists of 16 residues. Germline CDR1 and CDR2: SNHLY and FYNNEI. The trim removed 3 bases at V and 4 bases at J, leaving 2 bases unmatched. In nucleotides, the CDR3 is TGTGCCAGCAGTGACGGACTAGCGGGAGCCACCGGGGAGCTGTTTTTT. It encodes CASSDGLAGATGELFF. The full variable domain, rest sourced from reference TRBV2 and TRBJ2-2, is EPEVTQTPSHQVTQMGQEVILRCVPISNHLYFYWYRQILGQKVEFLVSFYNNEISEKSEIFDDQFSVERPDGSNFTLKIRSTKLEDSAMYFCASSDGLAGATGELFFGEGSRLTVL.

The V gene is TRBV6-5, the J gene TRBJ2-1, with D perhaps assigned TRBD1 or TRBD2 (5 bases each). Trimming left V 8 bases short and J 0 bases short, with 8 bases between. Looked up from germline, CDR1 is MNHEY and CDR2 is SVGAGI. There are 13 residues in the CDR3. As DNA, the CDR3 is TGTGCCAGCGGGGGATACTCCTACAATGAGCAGTTCTTC. Amino acids: CASGGYSYNEQFF.

The chain couples TRBV25-1 to TRBJ2-2; the match to TRBD1 covers 9 bases. The germline CDR1 and CDR2 sequences are MGHDK and SYGVNS. CDR3 length: 17 amino acids. The V segment lost 5 bases and the J segment 3 bases; nucleotides outside the gene matches: 10. The CDR3 protein is CASSTSPDRGDTGELFF. The DNA for the CDR3 is TGTGCCAGCAGTACCTCCCCGGACAGGGGCGACACCGGGGAGCTGTTTTTT.